The TCR beta chain described here comes from a study of T-cell reconstitution after alpha-beta-depleted transplantation in children. Findings and limits, study-wide: It was surviving recipient T cells and thymic progenitors that gave some patients high TCRbeta diversity at day 60. Alpha-beta T cells about two months after transplant reportedly derived from several hundred expanded graft clones. T cells produced anew were the main source of T-cell counts and diversity one year after transplant.

Unique molecular identifiers were incorporated into the prepared TCRbeta library. TCRdb processed the PCR reads anew with MiXCR; each CDR3 protein has one entry. The sample lists around 190,000 distinct CDR3 sequences; approximately 6.9% were seen once. This clonotype was detected ten times or more. What it recognizes is unknown. Germline loops: CDR1 MDHEN, CDR2 SYDVKM. CDR3 length equals 16 residues. V was pared by 1 base and J by 4 bases, with 14 bases between. The sequenced sample was PBMCs, obtained before TCRalphabeta/CD19-depleted stem cell transplant. The chain couples TRBV28 to TRBJ1-3, with D maybe TRBD1 (6 bases). The origin of this receptor is a boy younger than 10 with acute lymphoblastic leukemia, due to receive a stem cell transplant. The CDR3 region has the DNA TGTGCCAGCAGTTTATTCGGCAGGGGATCAGGAAACACCATATATTTT. Translation: CASSLFGRGSGNTIYF.